The following is a TCR beta chain sequence with its context. Its specificity is not known. The record originates from a study of T cells in Graves' hyperthyroidism and ophthalmopathy. The study's findings and limits: Most clonotypes expanded in the thyroid (above 0.001) were also present in blood.

This CDR3 region has 15 residues. Germline values: CDR1 KGHDR, CDR2 SFDVKD. V was pared by 6 bases and J by 3 bases, with 14 bases between. TCR beta CDR3 sequences were amplified from RNA transcripts. The TCR CDR3 was amplified in a first-round RT-PCR using the HTBI primer set. TCRdb re-called the multiplex PCR reads through MiXCR, storing one row per CDR3 protein. The repertoire holds hundreds of thousands of distinct CDR3 sequences, with around 15% as singletons. Using around 10 ml of fresh peripheral blood, PBMCs were prepared. Sequencing input: blood. The sequence derives from a woman aged 40 to 55 with Graves' ophthalmopathy. The chain joins TRBV24-1 to TRBJ1-5; the D is unclear. This CDR3 is CATSLGGHLNQPQHF. CDR3 DNA: TGTGCCACCAGTCTGGGTGGGCACCTCAATCAGCCCCAGCATTTT.